The 21 T cell receptor beta chains below come from one sample, sequenced in a study of T cells in tuberculosis. Clones were sequenced by immunoSEQ multiplex PCR, and TCRdb holds only the in-frame ones, with some missing. The sample lists roughly 44,000 clones, roughly 96% occurring once. The sequenced sample was PBMCs. These receptors were taken from a donor aged 5 to 30 with latent tuberculosis or without tuberculosis infection.

The CDR3 loop is CASSYWTGEGEKLFF. CDR3 DNA: TGTGCCAGCAGTTACTGGACAGGAGAAGGTGAAAAACTGTTTTTT. This rearrangement joins TRBV6-5 to TRBJ1-4; 7 nucleotides line up with TRBD1. V was pared by 1 base and J by 7 bases, with 6 bases of the junction left unmatched. The CDR3 contains 15 residues. In germline, CDR1 is MNHEY, CDR2 SVGAGI.

The chain recombines TRBV13 with TRBJ1-5; 8 nucleotides line up with TRBD1. Germline V gene data show CDR1 as PRHDT and CDR2 as FYEKMQ (reference sequence). CDR3 length equals 13 residues. Trimming at V came to 4 bases and at J to 9 bases, leaving 5 bases not matched to a gene. CDR3 protein: CASSSDRDGPQHF. In nucleotides, the CDR3 is TGTGCCAGCAGCTCGGACAGGGATGGGCCCCAGCATTTT.

The gene calls are TRBV7-9 and TRBJ2-5; tentative D call: TRBD1 (5 bases). Trimming stripped 3 bases from V and 1 base from J, with 18 bases between. This CDR3 contains 17 residues. The germline V gene has CDR1 SEHNR and CDR2 FQNEAQ (reference sequence). The CDR3 coding sequence is TGTGCCAGCAGCTTGGATGAGACAGTTAAATTCCAAGAGACCCAGTACTTC. Translating it yields CASSLDETVKFQETQYF.

This clone was observed a few times. The CDR3 sequence is CASSPTPRDRVEGNQPQHF. The CDR3 DNA sequence: TGTGCCAGTAGCCCTACCCCTAGGGACAGGGTAGAGGGCAATCAGCCCCAGCATTTT. V gene TRBV19 combines with J gene TRBJ1-5, with TRBD1 matching 9 bases. V gave up 6 bases and J gave up 2 bases; unmatched junction bases: 17. The germline V gene encodes CDR1 LNHDA and CDR2 SQIVND (reference sequence). The CDR3 runs to 19 residues.

Only one count was recorded for this clone. The rearrangement uses TRBV5-1 and TRBJ1-2, with D hard to call. The CDR3 covers 16 residues. Trimming took off 0 bases at V and 7 bases at J, with 19 bases between the two ends. Germline CDR1 and CDR2: SGHRS and YFSETQ. The CDR3 here is CASSLVLLSPDSGYTF. CDR3 DNA: TGCGCCAGCAGCTTGGTTTTATTATCCCCAGACTCTGGCTACACCTTC.

The DNA of the CDR3 is TGTGCCTGGAGTGTACGGTTTATGACTAGCGGGAGGGGGGATACGCAGTATTTT. It codes for CAWSVRFMTSGRGDTQYF. This sequence joins TRBV30 and TRBJ2-3; 14 bases are shared with TRBD2. The ends lost 0 bases at V and 6 bases at J; junction bases unmatched: 11. The CDR3 sequence is 18 residues long. The germline CDR1 and CDR2 sequences are GTSNPN and SVGIG (reference sequence).

The chain uses TRBV2 and TRBJ1-2; no clear D gene. Germline CDR1 is SNHLY and CDR2 is FYNNEI. Trimming took 2 bases from V and 6 from J, leaving 10 bases between them. This CDR3 has 13 residues. In nucleotides, the CDR3 is TGTGCCAGCAGTGAACTATCGAGGAATGGCTACACCTTC. Protein sequence: CASSELSRNGYTF. Together with reference TRBV2 and TRBJ1-2, the CDR3 gives the full variable domain: EPEVTQTPSHQVTQMGQEVILRCVPISNHLYFYWYRQILGQKVEFLVSFYNNEISEKSEIFDDQFSVERPDGSNFTLKIRSTKLEDSAMYFCASSELSRNGYTFGSGTRLTVV.

The J gene is TRBJ1-1, the V gene TRBV19; D is ambiguous. This CDR3 is 13 amino acids long. V gave up 6 bases and J gave up 0 bases, with 8 bases separating them. Germline loops: CDR1 LNHDA, CDR2 SQIVND (reference sequence). CDR3 residues: CASSLTLNTEAFF. The CDR3 DNA reads TGTGCCAGTAGCTTGACACTGAACACTGAAGCTTTCTTT.

V gene TRBV30 combines with J gene TRBJ1-2; 7 bases map to TRBD1. V lost 2 bases, J lost 9 bases, and 15 bases stayed unmatched. CDR1 and CDR2 (germline): GTSNPN, SVGIG (reference sequence). CDR3 length equals 15 residues. The CDR3: CAWSPQGGAPMSYTF. The CDR3 DNA follows: TGTGCCTGGAGTCCCCAGGGGGGTGCTCCGATGAGCTACACCTTC.

The CDR3 DNA sequence: TGTGCCAGCAGAACACAACAGGGGGCTGGAAACATTCAGTACTTC. Translated, it gives CASRTQQGAGNIQYF. The chain is built from TRBV6-5 and TRBJ2-4; 9 bases agree with TRBD1. The CDR3 has 15 amino acids. Per germline, CDR1 MNHEY and CDR2 SVGAGI. The V and J ends lost 6 bases and 6 bases, in that order; junction bases with no gene match: 9.

The chain couples TRBV5-1 to TRBJ1-1; D gene ambiguous. CDR1 SGHRS and CDR2 YFSETQ come from the germline V gene. This CDR3 is built from 13 residues. With 1 base removed from V and 2 bases from J, the gap between germline ends came to 6 bases. Here the CDR3 reads CASSLTANTEAFF. CDR3 bases: TGCGCCAGCAGCTTGACAGCTAACACTGAAGCTTTCTTT.

The V call is TRBV19, the J call TRBJ1-2; D not certain. Trimming left V 5 bases short and J 4 bases short, with 11 bases between. The CDR3 loop spans 13 amino acids. The germline V gene encodes CDR1 LNHDA and CDR2 SQIVND (reference sequence). CDR3 nucleotides: TGTGCCAGTAGTTATGCCAGCGGCTATGGCTACACCTTC. This encodes CASSYASGYGYTF.

The genes are TRBV7-7 and TRBJ2-2; D not certain. Trimming cost V 5 bases and J 4 bases, with 11 bases left between them. Per germline, CDR1 SSHAT and CDR2 FNYEAQ (reference sequence). There are 14 residues in the CDR3. DNA of the CDR3: TGTGCCAGCAGCGAGATAGAACCCACCGGGGAGCTGTTTTTT. It specifies CASSEIEPTGELFF.

The chain recombines TRBV2 with TRBJ1-4; 9 nucleotides agree with TRBD1. CDR3 length equals 14 residues. The V gene end was trimmed by 8 bases and the J gene end by 5 bases; junction bases not matched to a gene: 6. The V gene's germline CDR1 is SNHLY and CDR2 FYNNEI. The CDR3 loop reads CASLLDRGNEKLFF. For the CDR3, the DNA is TGTGCCAGCTTGTTGGACAGGGGCAATGAAAAACTGTTTTTT.

The rearrangement links TRBV19 to TRBJ1-2; 11 positions agree with TRBD1. Germline V gene data show CDR1 as LNHDA and CDR2 as SQIVND (reference sequence). There are 15 residues in the CDR3. V dropped 7 bases and J dropped 3; count of bases not matched to a gene: 7. The CDR3 spells CASTQGQGVHYGYTF. CDR3 nucleotides: TGTGCCAGTACCCAGGGACAGGGGGTTCACTATGGCTACACCTTC.

This rearrangement joins TRBV28 to TRBJ2-7, with TRBD1 matching 7 bases. The J segment lost 8 bases and the V segment lost 4 bases, leaving 5 bases of the junction unmatched. The CDR3 has 12 residues. Per the germline V gene, CDR1 is MDHEN and CDR2 is SYDVKM. The CDR3, as DNA: TGTGCCAGCAGTTCTGGACAGGCTAAGCAGTACTTC. This gives the protein CASSSGQAKQYF.

The genes are TRBV19 and TRBJ1-2, with TRBD1 matching 8 bases. Unmatched junction bases numbered 4, after V lost 3 bases and J lost 4 bases. The CDR3 has 14 residues. The germline gives CDR1 LNHDA, CDR2 SQIVND (reference sequence). The CDR3 region has the DNA TGTGCCAGTAGTATTGCTGGACAGGGCTATGGCTACACCTTC. Translated, it gives CASSIAGQGYGYTF.

The genes are TRBV27 and TRBJ2-1, with TRBD2 matching 9 bases. Germline trimming cut 5 bases from V and 5 bases from J; bases unmatched to any gene: 7. CDR1 is MNHEY and CDR2 is SMNVEV in the germline V gene (reference sequence). The CDR3 contains 15 residues. The CDR3 reads CASSTPAGGDNEQFF. The CDR3 DNA reads as TGTGCCAGCAGTACCCCCGCGGGGGGGGACAATGAGCAGTTCTTC.

J is TRBJ1-1 and V is TRBV19; 10 nucleotides align to TRBD1. The CDR3 consists of 18 residues. Germline-derived CDR1 and CDR2 are LNHDA and SQIVND (reference sequence). The ends lost 5 bases at V and 0 bases at J; junction bases unmatched: 12. Here the CDR3 reads CASSSPDRGNFMNTEAFF. CDR3 sequence (DNA): TGTGCCAGTAGTTCACCGGACAGGGGGAATTTTATGAACACTGAAGCTTTCTTT. Based on the CDR3 plus reference TRBV19 and TRBJ1-1, the full variable domain is DGGITQSPKYLFRKEGQNVTLSCEQNLNHDAMYWYRQDPGQGLRLIYYSQIVNDFQKGDIAEGYSVSREKKESFPLTVTSAQKNPTAFYLCASSSPDRGNFMNTEAFFGQGTRLTVV.

The chain recombines TRBV10-2 with TRBJ2-1, with a possible D match to TRBD2 (6 bases). CDR1 WSHSY and CDR2 SAAADI come from the germline V gene. The CDR3 sequence is 15 residues long. Trimming left V 7 bases short and J 4 bases short, with 17 bases between. The CDR3 nucleotides read TGCGCCAGCACGGGGGAGGTAGGCGGATACAATGAGCAGTTCTTC. It translates to CASTGEVGGYNEQFF.

Here the CDR3 reads CASSLTPGDVGTIYF. The CDR3 DNA follows: TGTGCCAGCTCACTCACCCCAGGCGACGTAGGAACCATATATTTT. This chain links TRBV18 with TRBJ1-3; D gene ambiguous. The CDR3 has 15 residues. CDR1 and CDR2 from the germline V gene are KGHSH and LQKENI. Trimming pared 4 bases from V and 10 bases from J, leaving 20 bases between.